Sequencing of this TCR beta chain was carried out in a study of CD8 T cells in Susac syndrome. The CDR3 runs to 13 residues. V was cut by 0 bases and J by 4 bases, with 10 bases left in between. The germline V gene has CDR1 SQVTM and CDR2 ANQGSEA. Random hexamers were used to reverse transcribe about 0.45 to 1 ug of RNA. Amplification of TCR beta CDR3 by immunoSEQ multiplex PCR spanned 54 Vbeta and 13 Jbeta. One entry per CDR3 protein, called by TCRdb with MiXCR from the immunoSEQ multiplex PCR reads. The sample carries approximately 260,000 distinct CDR3 sequences, about 96% recorded once. The sequencing sample was made of CD4+ T cells from PBMCs. This TCR derives from a human donor with Susac syndrome. The chain carries TRBV29-1 and TRBJ2-7; unclear D gene. CDR3 DNA sequence: TGCAGCGTTGAAGATCTGACACAGTACGAGCAGTACTTC. Translating it yields CSVEDLTQYEQYF.